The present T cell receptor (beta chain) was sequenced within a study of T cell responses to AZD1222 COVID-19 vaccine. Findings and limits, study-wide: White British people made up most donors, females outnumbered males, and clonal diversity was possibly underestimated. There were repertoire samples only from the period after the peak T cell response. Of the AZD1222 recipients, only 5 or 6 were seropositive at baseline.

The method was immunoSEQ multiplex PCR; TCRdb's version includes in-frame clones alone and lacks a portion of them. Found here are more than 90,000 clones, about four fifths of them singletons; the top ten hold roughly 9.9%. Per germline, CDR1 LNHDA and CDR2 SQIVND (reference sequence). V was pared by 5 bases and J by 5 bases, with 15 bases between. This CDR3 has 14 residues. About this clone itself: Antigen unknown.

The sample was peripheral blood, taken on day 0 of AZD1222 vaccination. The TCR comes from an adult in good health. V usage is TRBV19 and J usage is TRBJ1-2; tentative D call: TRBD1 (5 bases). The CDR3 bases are TGTGCCAGTAGTCCCGGGACGGCCGCTTATGGCTACACCTTC. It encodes CASSPGTAAYGYTF.